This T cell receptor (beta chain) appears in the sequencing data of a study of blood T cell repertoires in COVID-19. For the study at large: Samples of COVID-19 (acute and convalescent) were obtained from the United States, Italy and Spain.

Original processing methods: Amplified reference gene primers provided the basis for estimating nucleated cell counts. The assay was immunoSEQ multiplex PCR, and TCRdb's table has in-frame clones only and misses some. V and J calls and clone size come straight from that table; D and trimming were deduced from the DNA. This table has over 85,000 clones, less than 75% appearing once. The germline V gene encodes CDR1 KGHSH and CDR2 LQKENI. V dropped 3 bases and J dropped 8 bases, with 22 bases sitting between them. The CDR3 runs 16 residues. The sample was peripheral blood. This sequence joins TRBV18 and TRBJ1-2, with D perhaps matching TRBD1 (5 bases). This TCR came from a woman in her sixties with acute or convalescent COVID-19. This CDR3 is CASSPIPDASGGGYTF. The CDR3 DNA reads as TGTGCCAGCTCACCGATACCGGACGCATCCGGGGGAGGCTACACCTTC.